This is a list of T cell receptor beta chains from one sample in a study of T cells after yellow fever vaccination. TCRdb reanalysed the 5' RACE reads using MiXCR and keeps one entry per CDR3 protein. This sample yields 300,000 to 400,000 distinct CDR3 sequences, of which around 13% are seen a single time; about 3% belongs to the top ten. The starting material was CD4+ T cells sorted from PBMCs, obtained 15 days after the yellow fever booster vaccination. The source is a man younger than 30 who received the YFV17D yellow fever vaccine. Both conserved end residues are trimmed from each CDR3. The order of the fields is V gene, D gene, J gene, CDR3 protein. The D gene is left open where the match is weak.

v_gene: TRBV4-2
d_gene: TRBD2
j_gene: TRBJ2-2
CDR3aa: ASSQPLAGADTGELF

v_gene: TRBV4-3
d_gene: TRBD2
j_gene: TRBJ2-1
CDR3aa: ASSPTLAGGLNEQF

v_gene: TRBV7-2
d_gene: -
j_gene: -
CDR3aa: ASSLGLRTELF

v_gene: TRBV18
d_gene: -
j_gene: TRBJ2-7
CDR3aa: ASSPSRTLGEQY

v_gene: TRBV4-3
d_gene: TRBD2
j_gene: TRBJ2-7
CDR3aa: ASSQDYASGALPN

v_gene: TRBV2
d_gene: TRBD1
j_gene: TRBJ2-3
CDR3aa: ASSEYSGTVRDTQY

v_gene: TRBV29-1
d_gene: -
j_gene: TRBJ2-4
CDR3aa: SVDLLGDIQY

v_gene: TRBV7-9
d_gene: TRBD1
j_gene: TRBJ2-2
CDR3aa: ASSLGLDSGGDTGELF

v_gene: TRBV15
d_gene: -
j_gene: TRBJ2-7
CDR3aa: ATSRDSGYEQY

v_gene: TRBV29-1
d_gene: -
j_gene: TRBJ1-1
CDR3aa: SVELVLLSEAF

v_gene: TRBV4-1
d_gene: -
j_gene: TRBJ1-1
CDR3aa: ASSQEIRRAHTEAF

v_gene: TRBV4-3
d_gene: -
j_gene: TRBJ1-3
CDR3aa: ASSQGTLAGPGNTIY

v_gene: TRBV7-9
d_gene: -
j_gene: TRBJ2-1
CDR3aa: ASSLVPAEQF

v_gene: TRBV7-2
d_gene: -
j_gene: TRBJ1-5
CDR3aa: ASSPYTDQPQH

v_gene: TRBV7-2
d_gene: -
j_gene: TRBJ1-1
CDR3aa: ASSFQDGNTEAF

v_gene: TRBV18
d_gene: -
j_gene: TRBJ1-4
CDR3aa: ASSRPNEKLF

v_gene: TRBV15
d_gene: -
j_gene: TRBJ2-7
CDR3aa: ATRPDVHGDEQY

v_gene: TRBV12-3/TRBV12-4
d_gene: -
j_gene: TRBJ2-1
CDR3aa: ASSPRRSSYNEQF

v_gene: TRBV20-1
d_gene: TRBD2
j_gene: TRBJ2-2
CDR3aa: SALAGSAGELF

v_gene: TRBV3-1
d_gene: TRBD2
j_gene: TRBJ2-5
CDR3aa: ASSRAGLSAETQY

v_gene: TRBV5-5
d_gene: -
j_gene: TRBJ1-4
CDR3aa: ASSSTGYMGEKLF

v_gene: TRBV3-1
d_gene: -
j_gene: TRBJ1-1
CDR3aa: ASRNQGRGTEAF

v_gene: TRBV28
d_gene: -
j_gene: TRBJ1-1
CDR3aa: ASRLVGFGTEAF

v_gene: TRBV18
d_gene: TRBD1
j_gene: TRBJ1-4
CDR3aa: ASSPTLGQGGEKLF

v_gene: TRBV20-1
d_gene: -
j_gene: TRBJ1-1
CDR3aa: SAPRQLSTLEAF

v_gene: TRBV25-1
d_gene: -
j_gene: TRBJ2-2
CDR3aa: ASKGRTRGELF

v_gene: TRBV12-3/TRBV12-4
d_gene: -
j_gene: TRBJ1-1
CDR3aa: ASSARVPNTEAF

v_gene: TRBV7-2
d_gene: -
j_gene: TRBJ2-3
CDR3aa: ASSFHTSTDTQY

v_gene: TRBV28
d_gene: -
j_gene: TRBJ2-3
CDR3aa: AVAPLLRNTQY

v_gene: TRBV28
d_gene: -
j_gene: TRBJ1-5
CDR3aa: ASSFVSQGAANSNQPQH

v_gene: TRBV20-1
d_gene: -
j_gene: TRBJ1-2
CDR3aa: SARFVQGYYGYT

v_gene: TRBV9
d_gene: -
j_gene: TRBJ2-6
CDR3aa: ASSPTWGSGANVLT

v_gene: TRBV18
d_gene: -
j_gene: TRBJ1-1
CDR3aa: ASSPSDTYF

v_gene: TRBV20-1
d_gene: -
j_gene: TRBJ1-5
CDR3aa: SARDSGNQPQH

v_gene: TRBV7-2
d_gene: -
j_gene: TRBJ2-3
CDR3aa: ASSLVRGGDTQY

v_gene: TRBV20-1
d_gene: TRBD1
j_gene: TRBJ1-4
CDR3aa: SARVETGHEKLF

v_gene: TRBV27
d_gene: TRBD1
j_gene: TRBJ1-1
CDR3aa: ASRNRGLEAF